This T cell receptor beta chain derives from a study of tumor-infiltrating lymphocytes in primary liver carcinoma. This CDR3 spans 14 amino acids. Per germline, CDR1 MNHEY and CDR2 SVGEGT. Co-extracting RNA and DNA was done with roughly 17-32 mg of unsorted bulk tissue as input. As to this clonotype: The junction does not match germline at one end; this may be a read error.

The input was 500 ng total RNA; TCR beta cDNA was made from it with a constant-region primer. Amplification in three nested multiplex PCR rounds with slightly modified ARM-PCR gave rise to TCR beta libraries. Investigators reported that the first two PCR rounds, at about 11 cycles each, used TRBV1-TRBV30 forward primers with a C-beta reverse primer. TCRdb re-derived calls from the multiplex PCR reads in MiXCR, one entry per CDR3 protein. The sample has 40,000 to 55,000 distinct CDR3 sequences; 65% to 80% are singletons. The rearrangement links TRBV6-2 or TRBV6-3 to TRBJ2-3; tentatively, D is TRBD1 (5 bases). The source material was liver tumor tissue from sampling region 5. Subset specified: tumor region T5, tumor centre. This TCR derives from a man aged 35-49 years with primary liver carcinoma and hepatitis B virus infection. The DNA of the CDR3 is TGTGCCAGCGATGAGACAGCCTCCGCAGACACGCAGTATTTT. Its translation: CASDETASADTQYF.